Here is one TCR beta chain with its context. Its antigen target is currently unknown. Per-nucleotide qualities are absent, and no much larger clonotype sits a single base away. These data come from a study of T-cell reconstitution after alpha-beta-depleted transplantation in children listed by TCRdb under 2016. Regarding the research as a whole: T-cell immune reconstitution after TCRalphabeta/CD19-depleted allogeneic hematopoietic cell transplantation in children was quantitatively tracked in the study by means of TCR repertoire profiling. Overall study results and their limits: In some patients, the high TCRbeta diversity seen at day 60 was put down to recipient T cells and intrathymic progenitors that had survived conditioning. The apparently early recovery of alphabetaT-cell counts about two months after transplant reportedly depended on only several hundred rapidly expanded clones that came from non-depleted graft cells. Hyperexpanded clone frequencies declined over subsequent months; after one year, T-cell counts and TCRbeta diversity were mostly attributed to newly produced T cells.

The CDR3, from cysteine to phenylalanine, totals 14 residues. CDR3 DNA only is kept here, 42 bases in frame from base 1. CDR1 and CDR2 are drawn from the germline V gene (reference sequence): DFQATT, SNEGSKA. V trim: 4 bases; J trim: 0 bases; unmatched bases: 3. The library came from PCR. Sequencing was carried out with an Illumina HiSeq 2500. To normalize quantification of the TCRbeta repertoire, the TCR libraries were built with molecular barcoding that relied on unique molecular identifiers. TCRdb passed the public sequencing reads through fastp at Q25 and MiXCR, retaining productive beta sequences. Merged by CDR3 protein, the rows form single entries marked with the most common genes and DNA. This sample comprises fewer than 700,000 distinct CDR3 sequences, 10% to 15% of them detected only once. Clones ranked in the top ten supply over 2% of the sample. Read against the paper, the sample's treatment or condition label means: allogeneic hematopoietic cell transplantation with graft depleted of TCRalphabeta T cells and CD19 B cells. TCRalphabeta/CD19-depleted allogeneic hematopoietic cell grafts were given to the transplant recipients, all of whom were children.

This receptor was obtained from a male patient younger than 18 who had a stem cell transplant for acute myeloid leukemia, so the T cells may come from the graft donor. Recombination connected TRBV20-1 to TRBJ2-1; 7 bases in the middle match TRBD2. Sequencing used PBMCs, mostly from graft donor cells, obtained 360 days after TCRalphabeta/CD19-depleted stem cell transplant. The DNA reads as follows: TGCAGTGCTATTGGCGGGAGCTCCTACAATGAGCAGTTCTTC. Its protein product is CSAIGGSSYNEQFF.